The sample holds a few counts of the clone carrying this TCR beta chain. Its antigen remains unidentified. The data were taken from a study of cytomegalovirus exposure and HLA in healthy donors. The study's findings and limits: Presence/absence analyses treated sequencing depth as roughly uniform across donors. The classifier was said to identify cytomegalovirus status with high specificity and sensitivity.

The primer mix had 60 Vbeta and 13 Jbeta primers. Sequenced by immunoSEQ multiplex PCR; TCRdb stores in-frame clones only, minus some. The sample lists approximately 100,000 clones, around 80% seen once, with 2.5% to 3.5% in the top ten. The V end lost 0 bases, the J end lost 4 bases, and 13 bases lay between the germline ends. This CDR3 has 15 amino acids. From germline, CDR1 is SGDLS and CDR2 YYNGEE. This chain uses TRBV9 with TRBJ1-1; the D gene is possibly TRBD1 (5 bases). The sample taken for sequencing was PBMCs. The receptor was isolated from a woman between 40 and 50 years old in good health and CMV-seronegative. For the CDR3, the DNA is TGTGCCAGCAGCGTAGATAGGGGCGGCCGCACTGAAGCTTTCTTT. It encodes CASSVDRGGRTEAFF. Drawing the rest from reference TRBV9 and TRBJ1-1, the complete variable domain is DSGVTQTPKHLITATGQRVTLRCSPRSGDLSVYWYQQSLDQGLQFLIQYYNGEERAKGNILERFSAQQFPDLHSELNLSSLELGDSALYFCASSVDRGGRTEAFFGQGTRLTVV.